The sequence of this TCR beta chain was determined in a study of T cells after posttransplantation cyclophosphamide. TCRdb keeps only in-frame clones here, not all; method: immunoSEQ multiplex PCR. The sample contains fewer than 35,000 clones, none of them singletons. Study-wide results and caveats: Later post-transplant blood repertoires were often dominated by donor CD8+ memory clones.

This clone was seen repeatedly, ten times or more. What it recognizes is unknown. This CDR3 contains 15 residues. Germline V lookup: CDR1 LGHNA, CDR2 YNFKEQ. Deletions cut 7 bases from V and 5 bases from J, with 15 bases between. This clonotype originated in a woman aged 30 to 39 in good health and a related stem cell transplant donor. The chain uses TRBV4-2 and TRBJ1-6, with a weak D call TRBD1 (5 bases). The material sequenced was PBMCs. CDR3 nucleotide sequence: TGTGCCAGCAACCAGGACGGACACGATAATTCACCCCTCCACTTT. Its translation is CASNQDGHDNSPLHF.